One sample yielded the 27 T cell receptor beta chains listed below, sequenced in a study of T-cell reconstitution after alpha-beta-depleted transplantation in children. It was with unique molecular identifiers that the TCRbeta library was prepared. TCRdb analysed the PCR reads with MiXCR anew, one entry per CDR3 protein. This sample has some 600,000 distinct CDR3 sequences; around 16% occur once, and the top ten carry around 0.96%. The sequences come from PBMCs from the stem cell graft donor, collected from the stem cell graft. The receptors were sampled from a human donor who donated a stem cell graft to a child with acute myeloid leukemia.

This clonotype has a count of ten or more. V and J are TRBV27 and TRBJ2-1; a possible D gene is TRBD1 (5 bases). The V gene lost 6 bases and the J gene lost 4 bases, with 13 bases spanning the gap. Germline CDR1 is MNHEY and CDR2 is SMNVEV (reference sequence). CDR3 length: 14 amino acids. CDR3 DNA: TGTGCCAGCAGCCCCCAGGGTGGGTACAATGAGCAGTTCTTC. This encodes CASSPQGGYNEQFF.

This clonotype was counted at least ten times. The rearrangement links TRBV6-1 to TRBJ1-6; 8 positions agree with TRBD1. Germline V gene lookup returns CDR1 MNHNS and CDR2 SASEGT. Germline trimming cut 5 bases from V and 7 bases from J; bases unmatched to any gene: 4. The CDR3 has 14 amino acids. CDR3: CASSQRQGNSPLHF. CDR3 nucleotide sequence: TGTGCCAGCAGTCAAAGACAGGGGAATTCACCCCTCCACTTT.

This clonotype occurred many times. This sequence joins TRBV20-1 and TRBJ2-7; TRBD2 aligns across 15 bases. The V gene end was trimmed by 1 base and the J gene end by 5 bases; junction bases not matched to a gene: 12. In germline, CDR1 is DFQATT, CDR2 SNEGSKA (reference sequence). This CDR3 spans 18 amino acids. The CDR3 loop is CSARGSGTSGGPPDEQYF. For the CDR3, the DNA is TGCAGTGCTAGAGGGTCCGGGACTAGCGGGGGGCCCCCCGACGAGCAGTACTTC.

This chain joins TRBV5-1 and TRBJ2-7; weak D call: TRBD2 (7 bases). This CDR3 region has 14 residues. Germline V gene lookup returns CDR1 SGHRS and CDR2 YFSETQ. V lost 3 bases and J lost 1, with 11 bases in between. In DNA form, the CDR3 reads TGCGCCAGCAGCTGGACAGCGGGGTCCTACGAGCAGTACGTC. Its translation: CASSWTAGSYEQYV.

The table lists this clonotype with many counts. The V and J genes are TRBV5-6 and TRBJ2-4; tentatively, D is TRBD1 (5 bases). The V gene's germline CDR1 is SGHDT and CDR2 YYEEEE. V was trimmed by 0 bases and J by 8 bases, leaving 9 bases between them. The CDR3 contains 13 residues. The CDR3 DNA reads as TGTGCCAGCAGCTTGGGCCAGGGTGACATTCAGTACTTC. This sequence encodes CASSLGQGDIQYF.

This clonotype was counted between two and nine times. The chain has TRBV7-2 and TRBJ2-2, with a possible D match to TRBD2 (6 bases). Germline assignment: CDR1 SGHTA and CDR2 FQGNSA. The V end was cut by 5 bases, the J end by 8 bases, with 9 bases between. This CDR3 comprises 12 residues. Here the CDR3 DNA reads TGTGCCAGCAGCCCTCGGGGGGGGGAGCTGTTTTTT. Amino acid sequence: CASSPRGGELFF.

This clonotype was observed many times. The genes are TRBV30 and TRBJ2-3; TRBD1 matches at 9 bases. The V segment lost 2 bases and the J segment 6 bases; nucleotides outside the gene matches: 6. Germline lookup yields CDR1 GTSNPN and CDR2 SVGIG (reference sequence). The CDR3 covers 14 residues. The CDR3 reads CAWSRTGVGDTQYF. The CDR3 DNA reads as TGTGCCTGGAGTCGGACAGGGGTCGGTGATACGCAGTATTTT.

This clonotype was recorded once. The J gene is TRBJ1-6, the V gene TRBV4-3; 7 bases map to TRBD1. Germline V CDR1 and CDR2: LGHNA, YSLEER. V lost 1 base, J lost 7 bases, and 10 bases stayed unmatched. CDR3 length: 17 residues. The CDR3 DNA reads TGCGCCAGCAGCCAAGTAGCGACAGGGTTCGGCAATTCACCCCTCCACTTT. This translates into CASSQVATGFGNSPLHF.

CDR3 sequence reads: CASSAMGDEAFF. Written as DNA, the CDR3 is TGTGCCAGCAGTGCCATGGGGGATGAAGCTTTCTTT. The chain carries TRBV11-3 and TRBJ1-1; TRBD1 is a possible D gene (5 bases). The germline V gene encodes CDR1 SGHNT and CDR2 YENEEA. V was trimmed by 6 bases and J by 7 bases, leaving 12 bases between them. The CDR3 extends over 12 amino acids. The complete variable domain, with remaining parts taken from reference TRBV11-3 and TRBJ1-1, reads EAGVVQSPRYKIIEKKQPVAFWCNPISGHNTLYWYLQNLGQGPELLIRYENEEAVDDSQLPKDRFSAERLKGVDSTLKIQPAELGDSAVYLCASSAMGDEAFFGQGTRLTVV.

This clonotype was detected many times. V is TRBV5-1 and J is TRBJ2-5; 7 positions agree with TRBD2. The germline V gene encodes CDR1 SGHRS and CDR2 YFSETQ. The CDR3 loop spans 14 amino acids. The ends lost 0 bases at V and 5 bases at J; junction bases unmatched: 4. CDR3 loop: CASSLGTSAETQYF. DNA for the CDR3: TGCGCCAGCAGCTTGGGAACTAGCGCGGAGACCCAGTACTTC.

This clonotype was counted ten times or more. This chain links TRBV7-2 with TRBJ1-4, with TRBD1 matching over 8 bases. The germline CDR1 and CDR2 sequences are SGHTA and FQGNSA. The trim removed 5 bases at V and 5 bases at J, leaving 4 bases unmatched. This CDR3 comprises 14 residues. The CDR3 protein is CASSPWTGNEKLFF. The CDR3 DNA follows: TGTGCCAGCAGCCCGTGGACAGGGAATGAAAAACTGTTTTTT.

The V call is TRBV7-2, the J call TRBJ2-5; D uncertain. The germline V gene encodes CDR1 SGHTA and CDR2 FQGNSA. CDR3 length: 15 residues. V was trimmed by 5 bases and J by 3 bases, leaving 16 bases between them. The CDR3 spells CASSPDSWAEETQYF. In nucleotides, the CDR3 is TGTGCCAGCAGCCCTGATTCCTGGGCGGAAGAGACCCAGTACTTC. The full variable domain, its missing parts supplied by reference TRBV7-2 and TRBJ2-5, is GAGVSQSPSNKVTEKGKDVELRCDPISGHTALYWYRQSLGQGLEFLIYFQGNSAPDKSGLPSDRFSAERTGGSVSTLTIQRTQQEDSAVYLCASSPDSWAEETQYFGPGTRLLVL.

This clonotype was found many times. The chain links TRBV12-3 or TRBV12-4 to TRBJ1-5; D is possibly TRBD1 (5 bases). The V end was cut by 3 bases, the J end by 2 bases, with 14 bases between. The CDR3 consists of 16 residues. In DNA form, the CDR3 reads TGTGCCAGCAGTTTTGGGCAGGGTGGTGGCAATCAGCCCCAGCATTTT. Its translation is CASSFGQGGGNQPQHF.

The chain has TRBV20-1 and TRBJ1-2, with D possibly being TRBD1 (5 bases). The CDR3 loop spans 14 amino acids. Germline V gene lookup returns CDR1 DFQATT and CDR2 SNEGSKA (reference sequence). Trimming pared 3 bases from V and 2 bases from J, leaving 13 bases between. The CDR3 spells CSASGTSKNYGYTF. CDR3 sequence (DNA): TGCAGTGCTAGCGGGACTTCGAAAAACTATGGCTACACCTTC.

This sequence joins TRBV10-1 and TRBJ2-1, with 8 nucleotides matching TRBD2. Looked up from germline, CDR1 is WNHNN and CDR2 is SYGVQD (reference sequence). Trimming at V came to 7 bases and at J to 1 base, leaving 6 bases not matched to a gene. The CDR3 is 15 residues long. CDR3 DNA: TGCGCCAGCACCTTAGCGGGAACTTCCTACAATGAGCAGTTCTTC. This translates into CASTLAGTSYNEQFF.

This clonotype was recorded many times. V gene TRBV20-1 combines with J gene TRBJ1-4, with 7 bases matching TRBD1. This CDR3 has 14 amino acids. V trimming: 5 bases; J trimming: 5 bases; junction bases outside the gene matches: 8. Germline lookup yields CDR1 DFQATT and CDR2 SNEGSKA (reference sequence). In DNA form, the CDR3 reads TGCAGTGCTTACAAACAGGGGCCAAATGAAAAACTGTTTTTT. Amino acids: CSAYKQGPNEKLFF.

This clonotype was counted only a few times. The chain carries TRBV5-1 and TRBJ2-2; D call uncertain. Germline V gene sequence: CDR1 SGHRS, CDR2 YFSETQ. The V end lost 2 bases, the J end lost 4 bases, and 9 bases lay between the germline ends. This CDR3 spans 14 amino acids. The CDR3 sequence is CASSFDHPTGELFF. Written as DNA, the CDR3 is TGCGCCAGCAGCTTCGACCATCCCACCGGGGAGCTGTTTTTT.

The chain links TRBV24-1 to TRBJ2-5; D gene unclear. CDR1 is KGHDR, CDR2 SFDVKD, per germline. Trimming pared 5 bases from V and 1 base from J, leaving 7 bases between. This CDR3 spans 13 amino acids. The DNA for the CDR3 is TGTGCCACCAGTGGGCGGACCCAAGAGACCCAGTACTTC. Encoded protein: CATSGRTQETQYF.

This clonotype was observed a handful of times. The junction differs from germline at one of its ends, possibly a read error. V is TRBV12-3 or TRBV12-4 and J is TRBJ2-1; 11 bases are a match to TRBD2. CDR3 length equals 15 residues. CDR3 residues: CASSLTRLAGGYGLF. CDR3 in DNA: TGTGCCAGCAGTTTAACAAGGCTAGCGGGGGGTTATGGCCTCTTC.

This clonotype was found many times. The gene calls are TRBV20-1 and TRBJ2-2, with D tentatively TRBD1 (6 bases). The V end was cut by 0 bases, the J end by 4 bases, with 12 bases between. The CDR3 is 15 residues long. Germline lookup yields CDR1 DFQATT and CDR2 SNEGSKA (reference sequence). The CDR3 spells CSARDPGGVTGELFF. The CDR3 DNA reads TGCAGTGCTAGAGATCCTGGGGGCGTCACCGGGGAGCTGTTTTTT.

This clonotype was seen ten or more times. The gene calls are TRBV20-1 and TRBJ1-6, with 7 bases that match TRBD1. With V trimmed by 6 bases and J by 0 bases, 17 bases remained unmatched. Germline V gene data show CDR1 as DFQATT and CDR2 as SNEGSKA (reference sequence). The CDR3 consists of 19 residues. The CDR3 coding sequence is TGCAGTGCGACGACAGGGATCGCGGGTGGGAGCTCCTATAATTCACCCCTCCACTTT. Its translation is CSATTGIAGGSSYNSPLHF.

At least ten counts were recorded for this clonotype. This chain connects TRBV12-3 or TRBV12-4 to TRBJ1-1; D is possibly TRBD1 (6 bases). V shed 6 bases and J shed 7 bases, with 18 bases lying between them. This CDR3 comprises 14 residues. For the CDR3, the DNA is TGTGCCAGCAGCTACGGAATTCGACAGGTTGAAGCTTTCTTT. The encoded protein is CASSYGIRQVEAFF.

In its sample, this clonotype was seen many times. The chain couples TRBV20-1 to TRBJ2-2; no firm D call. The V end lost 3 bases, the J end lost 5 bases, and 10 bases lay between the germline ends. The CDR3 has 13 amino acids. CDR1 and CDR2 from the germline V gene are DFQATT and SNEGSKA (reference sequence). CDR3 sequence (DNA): TGCAGTGCTAGCCTTGGACGTACCGGGGAGCTGTTTTTT. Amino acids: CSASLGRTGELFF.

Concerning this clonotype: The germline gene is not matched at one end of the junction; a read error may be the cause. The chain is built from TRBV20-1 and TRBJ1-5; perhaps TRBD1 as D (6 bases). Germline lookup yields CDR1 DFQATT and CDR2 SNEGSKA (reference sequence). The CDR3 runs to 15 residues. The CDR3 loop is CCARAGTYSNQPQHF. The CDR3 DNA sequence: TGCTGTGCTAGGGCCGGGACATATAGCAATCAGCCCCAGCATTTT.

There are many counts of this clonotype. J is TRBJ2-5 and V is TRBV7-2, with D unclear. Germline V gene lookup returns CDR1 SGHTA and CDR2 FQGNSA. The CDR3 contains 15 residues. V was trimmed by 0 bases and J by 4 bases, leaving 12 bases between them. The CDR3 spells CASSLAISMGETQYF. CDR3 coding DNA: TGTGCCAGCAGCTTAGCGATTAGCATGGGAGAGACCCAGTACTTC.

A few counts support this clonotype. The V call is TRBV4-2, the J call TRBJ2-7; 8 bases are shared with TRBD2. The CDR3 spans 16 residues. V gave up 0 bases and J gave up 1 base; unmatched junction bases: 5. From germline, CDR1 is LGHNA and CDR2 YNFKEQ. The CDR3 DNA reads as TGTGCCAGCAGCCAAGATCCGGGAGGGGGATCCTACGAGCAGTACTTC. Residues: CASSQDPGGGSYEQYF.

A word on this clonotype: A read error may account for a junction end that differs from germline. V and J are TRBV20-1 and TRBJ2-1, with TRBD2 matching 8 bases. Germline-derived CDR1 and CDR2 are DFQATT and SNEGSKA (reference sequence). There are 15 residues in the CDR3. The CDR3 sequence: CSARASGYLHNDQFF. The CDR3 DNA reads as TGCAGTGCTAGAGCTAGCGGGTATCTACACAATGATCAGTTCTTC.